A selection of T cell receptor beta chains follows, all from one sample in a study of blood T cell repertoires in COVID-19. Repertoires were generated with immunoSEQ multiplex PCR, while TCRdb's copy carries only in-frame clones and drops some. Among approximately 250,000 clones listed, around 90% were seen once. Material: PBMCs or T cells enriched from blood (not recorded which). The origin of the receptors is a woman under 40 with acute COVID-19. Both conserved end residues are part of each CDR3. A D gene is named only where the DNA matches it firmly. Size is stated for part of the rows, as once, few or many counts, or as a class when the clone is expanded.

j_call	cdr3_length	d_call	clone_size	v_call	cdr3_aa	cdr3_nt
TRBJ1-5	16	.	.	TRBV2	CASSESRGGSFSPQHF	TGTGCCAGCAGTGAATCTCGGGGGGGCAGTTTCTCGCCCCAGCATTTT
TRBJ2-3	16	.	.	TRBV28	CASSRRASIRTDTQYF	TGTGCCAGCAGTAGGAGGGCATCGATTCGCACAGATACGCAGTATTTT
TRBJ1-5	12	.	.	TRBV2	CASGQPNQPQHF	TGTGCCAGCGGACAGCCCAATCAGCCCCAGCATTTT
TRBJ2-2	15	.	few	TRBV10-1	CASSVGAGSTGELFF	TGCGCCAGCAGTGTCGGGGCGGGAAGCACCGGGGAGCTGTTTTTT
TRBJ2-7	13	.	.	TRBV29-1	CSVGEGVAYEQYF	TGCAGCGTAGGGGAGGGGGTGGCCTACGAGCAGTACTTC
TRBJ1-5	13	.	.	TRBV6-5	CASSYGGGQPQHF	TGTGCCAGCAGTTATGGGGGGGGTCAGCCCCAGCATTTT
TRBJ2-2	13	.	once	TRBV27	CASSARGPGELFF	TGTGCCAGCAGCGCGAGAGGGCCAGGGGAGCTGTTTTTT
TRBJ2-7	11	.	.	TRBV6-1	CASSEYDEQYF	TGTGCCAGCAGTGAATATGACGAGCAGTACTTC
TRBJ2-3	14	TRBD1	.	TRBV10-1	CASSKGQFADTQYF	TGCGCCAGCAGTAAGGGACAGTTCGCAGATACGCAGTATTTT
TRBJ2-7	16	TRBD1	.	TRBV24-1	CATSDSTGTENYEQYF	TGTGCCACCAGTGATTCTACCGGGACAGAGAACTACGAGCAGTACTTC
TRBJ1-4	16	.	many	TRBV25-1	CASSESHSSTNEKLFF	TGTGCCAGCAGTGAGTCGCACTCTTCAACTAATGAAAAACTGTTTTTT
TRBJ2-1	18	TRBD2	.	TRBV15	CATSRDTSGRAEDNEQFF	TGTGCCACCAGCAGAGACACTAGCGGGAGGGCCGAGGACAATGAGCAGTTCTTC
TRBJ2-1	12	.	.	TRBV28	CASSFYYNEQFF	TGTGCCAGCAGTTTTTACTACAATGAGCAGTTCTTC
TRBJ1-1	15	TRBD1	once	TRBV19	CASMTGRSWDTEAFF	TGTGCCAGTATGACAGGGAGATCGTGGGACACTGAAGCTTTCTTT
TRBJ1-2	14	TRBD1	.	TRBV5-1	CASSPDRGGYGYTF	TGCGCCAGCAGCCCAGACAGGGGAGGATATGGCTACACCTTC
TRBJ1-5	17	.	.	TRBV28	CASSTHWQGYSNQPQHF	TGTGCCAGCAGCACCCATTGGCAGGGGTATAGCAATCAGCCCCAGCATTTT
TRBJ2-2	12	.	.	TRBV5-4	CASSPLTGELFF	TGTGCCAGCAGCCCCCTGACCGGGGAGCTGTTTTTT
TRBJ2-7	15	.	.	TRBV7-3	CASSSSGYGPTEQYF	TGTGCCAGCAGCTCGAGCGGATACGGCCCTACAGAGCAGTACTTC
TRBJ2-3	15	TRBD2	.	TRBV5-1	CASSLAGDPGDTQYF	TGCGCCAGCAGCTTAGCGGGAGACCCGGGAGATACGCAGTATTTT
TRBJ2-5	16	.	once	TRBV28	CASSLYGGAGQETQYF	TGTGCCAGCAGTTTATACGGAGGGGCCGGCCAAGAGACCCAGTACTTC
TRBJ2-7	16	TRBD2	few	TRBV6-5	CASSYVSSGNPYEQYF	TGTGCCAGCAGTTACGTTTCTAGCGGGAACCCCTACGAGCAGTACTTC
TRBJ2-7	15	TRBD1	.	TRBV5-4	CASSMNRDRDYEQYF	TGTGCCAGCAGTATGAACCGGGACAGAGACTACGAGCAGTACTTC
TRBJ1-5	13	.	.	TRBV12-3/TRBV12-4	CASTSAGNQPQHF	TGTGCCAGCACCTCAGCAGGGAATCAGCCCCAGCATTTT
TRBJ2-2	14	.	.	TRBV27	CASSAAGGTGELFF	TGTGCCAGCAGTGCCGCGGGTGGGACCGGGGAGCTGTTTTTT
TRBJ2-1	16	TRBD2	.	TRBV5-1	CASSLLAGGAYNEQFF	TGCGCCAGCAGCTTGCTAGCGGGAGGGGCCTACAATGAGCAGTTCTTC
TRBJ1-6	16	TRBD1	.	TRBV7-2	CASSLGGRGHNSPLHF	TGTGCCAGCAGCTTAGGAGGCAGGGGGCATAATTCACCCCTCCACTTT
TRBJ2-7	15	TRBD2	.	TRBV2	CASRPGTSGSHEQYF	TGTGCCAGCAGACCCGGGACTAGCGGGAGCCACGAGCAGTACTTC
TRBJ2-3	16	TRBD2	.	TRBV5-4	CASSLVGREGTDTQYF	TGTGCCAGCAGCTTGGTCGGCAGGGAGGGAACAGATACGCAGTATTTT
TRBJ1-4	14	.	few	TRBV7-2	CASSQRRSNEKLFF	TGTGCCAGCAGCCAACGGAGATCTAATGAAAAACTGTTTTTT
TRBJ2-6	13	.	.	TRBV5-4	CASSLDTTNVLTF	TGTGCCAGCAGCCTGGACACTACCAACGTCCTGACTTTC
TRBJ2-2	16	.	.	TRBV9	CASSPGLTRATGELFF	TGTGCCAGCAGCCCAGGACTTACGCGTGCCACCGGGGAGCTGTTTTTT